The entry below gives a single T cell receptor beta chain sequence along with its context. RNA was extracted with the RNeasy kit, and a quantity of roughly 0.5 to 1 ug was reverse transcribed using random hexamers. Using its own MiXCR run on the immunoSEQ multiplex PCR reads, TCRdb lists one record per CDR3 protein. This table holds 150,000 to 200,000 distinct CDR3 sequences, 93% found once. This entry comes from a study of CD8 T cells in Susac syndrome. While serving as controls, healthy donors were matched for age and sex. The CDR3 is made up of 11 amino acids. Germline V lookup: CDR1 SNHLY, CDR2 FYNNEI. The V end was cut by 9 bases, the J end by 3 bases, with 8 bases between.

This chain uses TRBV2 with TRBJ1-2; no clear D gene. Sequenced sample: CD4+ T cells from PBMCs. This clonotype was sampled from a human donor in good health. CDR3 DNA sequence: TGTGCCAGACAAAGGGACTATGGCTACACCTTC. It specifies CARQRDYGYTF.